These T cell receptor beta chains were read from a single sample in a study of T cell changes during pregnancy in multiple sclerosis. Libraries were prepared by immunoSEQ multiplex PCR; TCRdb keeps only in-frame clonotypes and omits some of them. The sample has tens of thousands of clones, 85% to 95% seen once; the top ten hold 0.45% to 0.6%. Sequenced material: CD4+ T cells from peripheral blood mononuclear cells, taken in the second trimester of pregnancy. Source of these receptors: a female donor with multiple sclerosis, enrolled in a pregnancy study. The CDR3 runs from the conserved cysteine through the conserved F or W. D genes are given only for firm matches. A row's size may be missing; if present it is once, few, many or a size class.

CDR3nt,CDR3aa,abundance,v_gene,d_gene,j_gene
TGTGCCTGGAGTGTAGGCGGGGTGGGGCAGAATGAAGCTTTCTTT,CAWSVGGVGQNEAFF,NA,TRBV30,NA,TRBJ1-1
TGTGCCAGCAGCCGAGGACTGGGGGAAAAACTGTTTTTT,CASSRGLGEKLFF,once,TRBV11-2,NA,TRBJ1-4
TGTGCCAGCAGCGCTGTCCCGGGACTAGCGATCCCCTACTACGAGCAGTACTTC,CASSAVPGLAIPYYEQYF,NA,TRBV11-3,TRBD2,TRBJ2-7
TGTGCCAGCAGTGAAGTAGCAGGCCTGAGGACAGACACGCAGTATTTT,CASSEVAGLRTDTQYF,NA,TRBV6-1,NA,TRBJ2-3
TGTGCCAGCAGCTTACAGGGGATATTTACCCGCTCCTATAATTCACCCCTCCACTTT,CASSLQGIFTRSYNSPLHF,NA,TRBV7-2,NA,TRBJ1-6
TGTGCCTGGAGTCTACTAGCGGGAGGCAGGGAGCAGTTCTTC,CAWSLLAGGREQFF,NA,TRBV30,TRBD2,TRBJ2-1
TGTGCCAGCAGTTTTAAGGGGTTCGATAGCAATCAGCCCCAGCATTTT,CASSFKGFDSNQPQHF,NA,TRBV27,NA,TRBJ1-5
TGTGCCAGCAGCTCGGGACTAGCGATGTCCTACGAGCAGTACTTC,CASSSGLAMSYEQYF,few,TRBV7-2,TRBD2,TRBJ2-7
TGCGCCAGCAGCTTGTTTGGTGCGGGGACTAGCACAGATACGCAGTATTTT,CASSLFGAGTSTDTQYF,NA,TRBV5-1,NA,TRBJ2-3
TGTGCCAGTCTACAGGGCGGAGCTGGGGCCAACGTCCTGACTTTC,CASLQGGAGANVLTF,NA,TRBV28,NA,TRBJ2-6
TGTGCCAGCATGGGGGGACAGGGGCCAGATACGCAGTATTTT,CASMGGQGPDTQYF,NA,TRBV28,TRBD1,TRBJ2-3
TGTGCCAGCAGTGACCGAGAGCGAGCGGGAAAGTTCTTC,CASSDRERAGKFF,NA,TRBV2,TRBD2,TRBJ2-1
TGTGCCAGCAGGGACTCTAGGGCCAGCGGTGACGAGCAGTACTTC,CASRDSRASGDEQYF,NA,TRBV6-6,NA,TRBJ2-7
TGCAGCGTTGCCGGACAGGGTGAGACCCAGTACTTC,CSVAGQGETQYF,NA,TRBV29-1,TRBD1,TRBJ2-5
TGTGCCAGCAGCCCCGGGACAGTATCCTACAATGAGCAGTTCTTC,CASSPGTVSYNEQFF,NA,TRBV5-6,TRBD1,TRBJ2-1
TGCGCCAGCAGCCAAGATTATAGGGACACCCGAAACACCATATATTTT,CASSQDYRDTRNTIYF,NA,TRBV4-3,NA,TRBJ1-3
TGTGCCAGCAGCACTCCGGCGGGGGATAGGGCTTTCTTT,CASSTPAGDRAFF,NA,TRBV28,NA,TRBJ1-1
TGTGCCAGCTCACGTGAAGGACAGACTGAAGCTTTCTTT,CASSREGQTEAFF,once,TRBV18,NA,TRBJ1-1